This TCR beta chain appears in the sequencing data of a study of sequential checkpoint blockade in melanoma. Study at large: Patients were randomized 1:1 to nivolumab-then-ipilimumab or ipilimumab-then-nivolumab first-line.

Germline V CDR1 and CDR2: SGDLS, YYNGEE. There are 14 residues in the CDR3. The V gene lost 0 bases and the J gene lost 4 bases, with 9 bases spanning the gap. Treatment noted: randomized to nivolumab then ipilimumab (arm A) or the reverse (arm B). None of the patients previously received DNA-damaging chemotherapy. Sorted cells were live CD3+CD8+, lacking CD19 and CD56, from PBMCs. Assay used: immunoSEQ multiplex PCR; TCRdb lists only in-frame clones, some missing. Of 13,000 or so clones listed, 55% to 65% are singletons. This clonotype originated in a human donor with melanoma. The source material was CD8+ T cells sorted from blood (inferred from file names), sampled from a patient given nivolumab and ipilimumab in sequence. This chain links TRBV9 with TRBJ2-3; possibly TRBD1 for D (6 bases). The CDR3: CASSVGQGSDTQYF. CDR3 DNA sequence: TGTGCCAGCAGCGTAGGTCAGGGGTCAGATACGCAGTATTTT.